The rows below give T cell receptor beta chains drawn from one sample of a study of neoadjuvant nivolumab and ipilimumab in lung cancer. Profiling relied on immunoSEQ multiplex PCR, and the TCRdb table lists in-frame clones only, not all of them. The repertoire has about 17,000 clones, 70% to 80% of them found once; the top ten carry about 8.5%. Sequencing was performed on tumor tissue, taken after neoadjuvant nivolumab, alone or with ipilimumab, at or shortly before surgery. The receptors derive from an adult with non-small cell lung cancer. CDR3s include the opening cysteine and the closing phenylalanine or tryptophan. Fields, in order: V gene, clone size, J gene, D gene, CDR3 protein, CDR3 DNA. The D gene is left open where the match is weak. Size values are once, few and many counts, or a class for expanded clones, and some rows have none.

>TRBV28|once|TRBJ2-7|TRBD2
CASSLTSGGFSDEQYF
TGTGCCAGCAGTCTCACTAGCGGGGGATTTTCTGACGAGCAGTACTTC
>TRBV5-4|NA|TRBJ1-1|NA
CASSFSPVMNTEAFF
TGTGCCAGCAGCTTTTCGCCAGTCATGAACACTGAAGCTTTCTTT
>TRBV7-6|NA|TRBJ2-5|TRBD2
CASSLVGKPGLAGGQETQYF
TGTGCCAGCAGCTTAGTTGGTAAACCGGGACTAGCGGGGGGGCAAGAGACCCAGTACTTC
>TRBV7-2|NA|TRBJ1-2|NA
CASSLGGVWGYTF
TGTGCCAGCAGCTTAGGGGGGGTGTGGGGCTACACCTTC
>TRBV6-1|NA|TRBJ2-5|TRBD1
CASKGDREKGETQYF
TGTGCCAGCAAGGGCGACAGGGAGAAGGGAGAGACCCAGTACTTC
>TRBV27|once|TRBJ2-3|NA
CASNKGGRTDTQYF
TGTGCCAGCAATAAGGGGGGGCGGACAGATACGCAGTATTTT
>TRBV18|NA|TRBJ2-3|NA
CASSPARTDTQYF
TGTGCCAGCTCACCAGCGCGGACAGATACGCAGTATTTT
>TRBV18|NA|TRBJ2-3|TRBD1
CASSPGDSPTDTQYF
TGTGCCAGCTCACCTGGGGACAGTCCCACAGATACGCAGTATTTT
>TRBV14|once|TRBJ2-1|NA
CASSQVLPSDSFVGSYNEQFF
TGTGCCAGCAGCCAAGTGTTACCTTCGGACAGCTTTGTCGGCTCCTACAATGAGCAGTTCTTC
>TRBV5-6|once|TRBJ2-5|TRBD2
CASSLVSGGGQETQYF
TGTGCCAGCAGCTTGGTTAGCGGGGGGGGCCAAGAGACCCAGTACTTC
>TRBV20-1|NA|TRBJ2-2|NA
CSARESGELFF
TGCAGTGCGCGAGAGTCCGGGGAGCTGTTTTTT
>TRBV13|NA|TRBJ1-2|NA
CASSLGDRPHYGYTF
TGTGCCAGCAGCTTAGGTGACAGGCCCCACTATGGCTACACCTTC
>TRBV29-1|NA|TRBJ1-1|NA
CSSSRDTEAFF
TGCAGCAGTTCGAGGGACACTGAAGCTTTCTTT
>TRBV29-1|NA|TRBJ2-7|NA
CSVTESSYEQYF
TGCAGCGTGACAGAGAGCTCCTACGAGCAGTACTTC
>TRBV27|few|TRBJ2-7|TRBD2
CASSLAGGVFYEQYF
TGTGCCAGCAGTTTAGCCGGGGGGGTATTCTACGAGCAGTACTTC
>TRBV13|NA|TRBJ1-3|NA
CASSRRQVTSSGNTIYF
TGTGCCAGCAGCAGGCGACAGGTCACGAGCTCTGGAAACACCATATATTTT
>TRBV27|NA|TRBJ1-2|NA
CASRRGGRDYGYTF
TGTGCCAGCAGACGAGGGGGGCGTGACTATGGCTACACCTTC
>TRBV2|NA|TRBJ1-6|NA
CASVGGTSSYNSPLHF
TGTGCCAGCGTTGGGGGGACCAGCTCCTATAATTCACCCCTCCACTTT
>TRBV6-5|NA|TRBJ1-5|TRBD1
CASSLQGSNQPQHF
TGTGCCAGCAGTTTACAGGGGAGCAATCAGCCCCAGCATTTT
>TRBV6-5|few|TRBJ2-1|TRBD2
CASSIAGPSYNEQFF
TGTGCCAGCTCAATAGCGGGGCCCTCCTACAATGAGCAGTTCTTC
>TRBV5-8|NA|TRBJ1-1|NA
CASSRSLGQPAFF
TGTGCCAGCAGCCGGAGCCTCGGGCAGCCAGCTTTCTTT
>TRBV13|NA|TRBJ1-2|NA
CASSLGGDLTNYGYTF
TGTGCCAGCAGCTTAGGTGGGGACCTCACTAACTATGGCTACACCTTC
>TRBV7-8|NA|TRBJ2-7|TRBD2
CASSFGGGLSVSSYEQYF
TGTGCCAGCAGCTTTGGCGGGGGGCTTTCGGTAAGCTCCTACGAGCAGTACTTC
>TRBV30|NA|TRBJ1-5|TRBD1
CAWDRDRGNQPQHF
TGTGCCTGGGATAGGGACAGGGGGAATCAGCCCCAGCATTTT
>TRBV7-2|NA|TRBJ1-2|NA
CASSPRGQNYGYTF
TGTGCCAGCAGCCCCCGTGGGCAGAACTATGGCTACACCTTC
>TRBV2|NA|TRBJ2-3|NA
CASRAPGEDTQYF
TGTGCCAGCAGGGCTCCGGGGGAAGATACGCAGTATTTT
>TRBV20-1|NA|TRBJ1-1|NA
CSAGGNTEAFF
TGCAGTGCCGGAGGGAACACTGAAGCTTTCTTT
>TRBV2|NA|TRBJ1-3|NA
CASSEAGLEGNTIYF
TGTGCCAGCAGTGAAGCGGGTTTGGAAGGAAACACCATATATTTT
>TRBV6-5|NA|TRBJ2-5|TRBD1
CASSPRTGQETQYF
TGTGCCAGCAGTCCGCGGACAGGCCAAGAGACCCAGTACTTC
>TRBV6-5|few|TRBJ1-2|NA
CASSYGTSYGYTF
TGTGCCAGCAGTTACGGGACCTCCTATGGCTACACCTTC
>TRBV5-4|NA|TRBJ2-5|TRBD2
CASSSPSGGETQYF
TGTGCCAGCAGCTCCCCTAGCGGGGGGGAGACCCAGTACTTC
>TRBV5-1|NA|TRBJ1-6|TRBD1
CASSSLTGGPASSYNSPLHF
TGCGCCAGCAGTTCTCTTACAGGGGGCCCAGCTAGCTCCTATAATTCACCCCTCCACTTT
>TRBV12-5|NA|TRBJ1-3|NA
CASGSRSSGNTIYF
TGTGCTAGTGGCTCCCGGAGCTCTGGAAACACCATATATTTT
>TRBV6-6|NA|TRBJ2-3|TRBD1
CASQQGAWGTDTQYF
TGTGCCAGTCAACAGGGGGCGTGGGGCACAGATACGCAGTATTTT
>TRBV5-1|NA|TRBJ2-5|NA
CASSLTPGAPETQYF
TGCGCCAGCAGCTTGACACCCGGGGCCCCAGAGACCCAGTACTTC
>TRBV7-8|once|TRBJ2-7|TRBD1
CASSLGGTGVYEQYF
TGTGCCAGCAGCTTAGGTGGGACAGGGGTATACGAGCAGTACTTC
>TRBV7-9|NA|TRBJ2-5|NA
CASSLKGGFITEETQYF
TGTGCCAGCAGCTTGAAAGGGGGTTTCATCACGGAAGAGACCCAGTACTTC
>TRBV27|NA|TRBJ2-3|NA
CASSSRPVTDTQYF
TGTGCCAGCAGTTCCCGACCTGTCACAGATACGCAGTATTTT
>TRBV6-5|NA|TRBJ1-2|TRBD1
CASSYSRTGGHGYTF
TGTGCCAGCAGTTACTCGAGGACAGGGGGCCATGGCTACACCTTC
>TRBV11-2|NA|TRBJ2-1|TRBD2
CASSPQRGGNNEQFF
TGTGCCAGCAGCCCTCAGCGGGGGGGAAACAATGAGCAGTTCTTC
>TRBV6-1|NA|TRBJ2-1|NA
CASSSLYEQFF
TGTGCCAGCAGTTCCCTGTATGAGCAGTTCTTC
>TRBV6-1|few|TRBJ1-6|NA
CASNPLGGPNSPLHF
TGTGCCAGCAACCCCCTGGGGGGGCCCAATTCACCCCTCCACTTT
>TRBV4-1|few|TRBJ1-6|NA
CASSQDRGSYNSPLHF
TGCGCCAGCAGCCAAGATAGGGGCTCCTATAATTCACCCCTCCACTTT
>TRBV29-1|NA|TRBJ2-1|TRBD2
CSVGGDGRWNEQFF
TGCAGCGTTGGGGGGGACGGGAGGTGGAATGAGCAGTTCTTC
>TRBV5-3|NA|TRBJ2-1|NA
CARSGADNEQFF
TGTGCCAGAAGCGGGGCCGACAATGAGCAGTTCTTC
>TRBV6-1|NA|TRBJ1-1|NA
CASTPGSPRAEAFF
TGTGCCAGCACCCCTGGGTCCCCCCGAGCTGAAGCTTTCTTT
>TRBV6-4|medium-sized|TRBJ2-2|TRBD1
CASSRSGTGANTGELFF
TGTGCCAGCAGTAGATCGGGGACAGGGGCGAACACCGGGGAGCTGTTTTTT
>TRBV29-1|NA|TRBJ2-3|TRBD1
CSVDTGTGITDTQYF
TGCAGCGTGGATACCGGGACAGGGATCACAGATACGCAGTATTTT
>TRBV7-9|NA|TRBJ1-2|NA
CASSLEARTDDYGYTF
TGTGCCAGCAGCTTAGAAGCCCGGACAGACGACTATGGCTACACCTTC
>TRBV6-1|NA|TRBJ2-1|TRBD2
CASSGSIAGGLNEQFF
TGTGCCAGCAGTGGGTCCATAGCGGGGGGGCTCAATGAGCAGTTCTTC
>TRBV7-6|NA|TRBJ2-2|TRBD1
CASSLGQGPTGELFF
TGTGCCAGCAGCTTAGGACAGGGGCCCACCGGGGAGCTGTTTTTT
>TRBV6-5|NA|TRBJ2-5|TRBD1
CASSYADRAQETQYF
TGTGCCAGCAGTTACGCGGACAGGGCTCAAGAGACCCAGTACTTC
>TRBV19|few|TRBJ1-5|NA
CASNLGIDSNQPQHF
TGTGCCAGTAATCTCGGGATCGATAGCAATCAGCCCCAGCATTTT
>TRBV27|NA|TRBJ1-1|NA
CASSFRRQNTEAFF
TGTGCCAGCAGTTTCCGCCGACAGAACACTGAAGCTTTCTTT
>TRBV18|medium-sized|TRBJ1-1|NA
CASSSRGDTEAFF
TGTGCCAGCTCGTCCAGGGGAGACACTGAAGCTTTCTTT
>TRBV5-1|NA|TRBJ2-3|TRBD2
CASSLERGFGDTQYF
TGCGCCAGCAGCTTGGAGCGGGGGTTCGGGGATACGCAGTATTTT
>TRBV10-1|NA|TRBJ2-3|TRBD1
CASSGQGTDTQYF
TGCGCCAGCTCTGGACAGGGCACAGATACGCAGTATTTT